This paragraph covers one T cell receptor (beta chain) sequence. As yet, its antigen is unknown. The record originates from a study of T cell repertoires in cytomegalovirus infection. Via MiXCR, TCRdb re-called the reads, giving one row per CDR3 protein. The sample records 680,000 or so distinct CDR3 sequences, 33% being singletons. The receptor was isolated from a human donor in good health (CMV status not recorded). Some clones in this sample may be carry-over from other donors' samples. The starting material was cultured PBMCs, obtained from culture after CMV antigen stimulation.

The CDR3 spells CASSFSGDSPLHF. CDR3 DNA sequence: TGTGCCAGCAGCTTCTCGGGGGATTCACCCCTCCACTTT. V is TRBV7-3 and J is TRBJ1-6; D may be TRBD1 (5 bases). Germline V gives CDR1 SGHTA, CDR2 FQGTGA. The CDR3 sequence is 13 residues long. Trimming cost V 3 bases and J 8 bases, with 8 bases left between them.